Presented here are 3 T cell receptor beta chains from one specimen sequenced in a study of response to subunit inactivated influenza vaccine. TCRdb itself ran the RT-PCR reads through MiXCR, one entry per CDR3 protein. The sample has roughly 700,000 distinct CDR3 sequences; approximately 14% are singletons. The specimen comprised PBMCs from blood, sampled about 13 days after vaccination. The origin of the receptors is a man aged 50-60 years who received an inactivated influenza vaccine.

This clonotype was seen a handful of times. This chain links TRBV20-1 with TRBJ2-7; 10 nucleotides agree with TRBD2. The CDR3 runs 14 residues. Trimming took 1 base from V and 7 from J; bases not matched to a gene: 7. The germline V gene encodes CDR1 DFQATT and CDR2 SNEGSKA (reference sequence). The CDR3 bases are TGCAGTGCTAGAGGGACTAGCGGAGGGCAGGAGCAGTACTTC. The encoded protein is CSARGTSGGQEQYF.

The V gene is TRBV9, the J gene TRBJ2-5, with 7 bases fitting TRBD1. CDR1 is SGDLS and CDR2 is YYNGEE in the germline V gene. This CDR3 contains 15 residues. With V trimmed by 4 bases and J by 4 bases, 10 bases remained unmatched. The CDR3 DNA sequence: TGTGCCAGCAGCTCGTCCCGGGACAGCTTAGAGACCCAGTACTTC. Protein product: CASSSSRDSLETQYF.

This clonotype was picked up a small number of times. The chain has TRBV12-3 or TRBV12-4 and TRBJ1-2, with D possibly matching TRBD1 (5 bases). The ends were cut back, 6 bases at V and 3 bases at J, with 11 bases in the middle. The CDR3 consists of 13 residues. CDR3 sequence reads: CASSQGADYGYTF. The CDR3 nucleotides are TGTGCCAGCAGCCAGGGTGCGGACTATGGCTACACCTTC.